The 16 T cell receptor beta chains given below trace back to one sample, sequenced in a study of T cells in Graves' hyperthyroidism and ophthalmopathy. The CDR3 regions of TCR beta were amplified from RNA transcripts. TCR CDR3 regions were first amplified by RT-PCR with HTBI primers. TCRdb analysed the multiplex PCR reads with MiXCR anew, one entry per CDR3 protein. The table records 800,000 or so distinct CDR3 sequences, 38% of them present only once. The sample taken for sequencing was blood. The source is a man aged 18-30 years with Graves' hyperthyroidism.

This clonotype was recorded at least ten times. V and J are TRBV19 and TRBJ1-1; a weak D match, TRBD1 (5 bases). The CDR3 contains 16 residues. Germline V gives CDR1 LNHDA, CDR2 SQIVND (reference sequence). V was pared by 1 base and J by 0 bases, with 12 bases between. CDR3 DNA: TGTGCCAGTAGTATAGCATGGACACTTATGAACACTGAAGCTTTCTTT. Its protein is CASSIAWTLMNTEAFF.

This clonotype was detected a few times. V and J are TRBV20-1 and TRBJ1-5, with unresolved D. The CDR3 spans 12 residues. Per the germline V gene, CDR1 is DFQATT and CDR2 is SNEGSKA (reference sequence). The V end was cut by 5 bases, the J end by 4 bases, with 9 bases between. The CDR3 loop reads CSAVGLNQPQHF. CDR3 nucleotide sequence: TGCAGTGCTGTGGGTCTTAATCAGCCCCAGCATTTT.

This clonotype was detected ten times or more. The chain links TRBV19 to TRBJ1-1, with D hard to call. The CDR3 is 14 residues long. Germline lookup yields CDR1 LNHDA and CDR2 SQIVND (reference sequence). V dropped 1 base and J dropped 6 bases, with 12 bases sitting between them. The CDR3: CASSIASGSAEAFF. The CDR3 DNA follows: TGTGCCAGTAGTATAGCGTCGGGGAGCGCTGAAGCTTTCTTT.

The chain carries TRBV5-1 and TRBJ1-6; D is unresolved. Trimming removed 0 bases from V and 5 bases from J, with 3 bases in between. The CDR3 has 13 amino acids. Germline V gene lookup returns CDR1 SGHRS and CDR2 YFSETQ. The CDR3 DNA reads TGCGCCAGCAGCTTGGAGGATAATTCACCCCTCCACTTT. Protein product: CASSLEDNSPLHF.

The table lists this clonotype with a few counts. The V gene is TRBV19, the J gene TRBJ1-1, with no clear D. The CDR3 extends over 15 amino acids. Germline CDR1 reads LNHDA; CDR2 reads SQIVND (reference sequence). Trimming took off 5 bases at V and 3 bases at J, with 16 bases between the two ends. The CDR3 region has the DNA TGTGCCAGTAGTTTGACCCCCGGTCCGGACACTGAAGCTTTCTTT. Its protein product is CASSLTPGPDTEAFF. The full variable domain, with the rest looked up from reference TRBV19 and TRBJ1-1, is DGGITQSPKYLFRKEGQNVTLSCEQNLNHDAMYWYRQDPGQGLRLIYYSQIVNDFQKGDIAEGYSVSREKKESFPLTVTSAQKNPTAFYLCASSLTPGPDTEAFFGQGTRLTVV.

This clonotype was detected many times. V gene TRBV9 combines with J gene TRBJ1-1, with 7 bases lining up with TRBD1. Germline trimming cut 0 bases from V and 4 bases from J; bases unmatched to any gene: 3. Per the germline V gene, CDR1 is SGDLS and CDR2 is YYNGEE. This CDR3 contains 14 residues. In DNA form, the CDR3 reads TGTGCCAGCAGCGTAGGTAACAGGGGCACTGAAGCTTTCTTT. Its protein product is CASSVGNRGTEAFF. Full variable domain (remainder filled in from reference TRBV9 and TRBJ1-1): DSGVTQTPKHLITATGQRVTLRCSPRSGDLSVYWYQQSLDQGLQFLIQYYNGEERAKGNILERFSAQQFPDLHSELNLSSLELGDSALYFCASSVGNRGTEAFFGQGTRLTVV.

The chain links TRBV5-4 to TRBJ1-1; D is ambiguous. Trimming took 0 bases from V and 3 from J, leaving 12 bases between them. CDR1 and CDR2 from the germline V gene are SGHNT and YYREEE (reference sequence). The CDR3 is 15 residues long. The DNA of the CDR3 is TGTGCCAGCAGCTTGGAGAGACCCCGGGACACTGAAGCTTTCTTT. Translating it yields CASSLERPRDTEAFF.

J is TRBJ2-5 and V is TRBV7-9; D gene ambiguous. This CDR3 has 14 amino acids. The germline V gene encodes CDR1 SEHNR and CDR2 FQNEAQ (reference sequence). V was pared by 3 bases and J by 0 bases, with 8 bases between. CDR3 residues: CASSFSRDQETQYF. DNA of the CDR3: TGTGCCAGCAGCTTTAGTCGGGACCAAGAGACCCAGTACTTC.

The gene calls are TRBV12-3 or TRBV12-4 and TRBJ1-5; D is unclear. The V end lost 5 bases, the J end lost 3 bases, and 14 bases lay between the germline ends. CDR3 length equals 15 residues. The CDR3: CASSLTRGFNQPQHF. The CDR3 coding sequence is TGTGCCAGCAGTCTAACGCGGGGATTCAATCAGCCCCAGCATTTT.

This clonotype was seen only a few times. The CDR3 is CSAQDGIAEAFF. The CDR3 region has the DNA TGCAGTGCTCAAGATGGGATCGCTGAAGCTTTCTTT. The chain links TRBV20-1 to TRBJ1-1; D is ambiguous. V dropped 5 bases and J dropped 6 bases, with 13 bases sitting between them. This CDR3 contains 12 residues. Germline values: CDR1 DFQATT, CDR2 SNEGSKA (reference sequence).

The V gene is TRBV9, the J gene TRBJ1-1; TRBD1 aligns across 8 bases. CDR1 is SGDLS, CDR2 YYNGEE, per germline. This CDR3 contains 16 residues. Germline trimming cut 3 bases from V and 3 bases from J; bases unmatched to any gene: 10. CDR3 in DNA: TGTGCCAGCAGCGGACGGACAGGGCCGGAGGACACTGAAGCTTTCTTT. The encoded protein is CASSGRTGPEDTEAFF.

The J gene is TRBJ1-6, the V gene TRBV12-3 or TRBV12-4; 9 nucleotides agree with TRBD1. After removal of 6 bases from V and 5 bases from J, the junction contained 8 bases not matched to a gene. The CDR3 length is 16 residues. The chain's CDR3 is CASSPRGTGNNSPLHF. As DNA, the CDR3 is TGTGCCAGCAGCCCGAGGGGGACAGGGAATAATTCACCCCTCCACTTT.

The chain uses TRBV29-1 and TRBJ2-1; 8 bases are a match to TRBD2. This CDR3 comprises 15 residues. Germline trimming cut 7 bases from V and 0 bases from J; bases unmatched to any gene: 8. Germline values: CDR1 SQVTM, CDR2 ANQGSEA. The CDR3 reads CSGSLAASSYNEQFF. For the CDR3, the DNA is TGCAGCGGCTCACTAGCGGCTAGCTCCTACAATGAGCAGTTCTTC.

This clonotype was seen a few times. The V and J genes are TRBV5-5 and TRBJ2-7, with D possibly TRBD1 on 6 matching bases. The germline V and J ends were trimmed by 4 bases and 6 bases, with 14 bases remaining between them. The germline gives CDR1 SGHKS, CDR2 YYEKEE (reference sequence). The CDR3 loop spans 13 amino acids. CDR3 coding DNA: TGTGCCAGCAGCGGACCTGGGACACCCGAGCAGTACTTC. Translation gives CASSGPGTPEQYF.

J is TRBJ1-2 and V is TRBV4-1; D remains ambiguous. V was shortened by 1 base and J by 8 bases, with 17 bases between the two germline ends. The CDR3 covers 15 residues. Germline V gene lookup returns CDR1 MGHRA and CDR2 YSYEKL. The CDR3 coding sequence is TGCGCCAGCAGCCAAGGCGGAAGAATCTATGACGGCTACACCTTC. Its translation is CASSQGGRIYDGYTF.

Concerning this clonotype itself: A much larger clone lies one base from this, so it may be a read error. CDR3 residues: CASSNRGRKTEAFF. The CDR3 DNA is TGTGCCAGCAGTAACAGGGGGAGGAAGACTGAAGCTTTCTTT. The V and J genes are TRBV2 and TRBJ1-1; 8 bases fit TRBD1. Germline loops: CDR1 SNHLY, CDR2 FYNNEI. J gave up 5 bases and V 5 bases, and 7 bases lay outside the gene matches. This CDR3 is 14 amino acids long. Full variable domain (rest looked up from reference TRBV2 and TRBJ1-1): EPEVTQTPSHQVTQMGQEVILRCVPISNHLYFYWYRQILGQKVEFLVSFYNNEISEKSEIFDDQFSVERPDGSNFTLKIRSTKLEDSAMYFCASSNRGRKTEAFFGQGTRLTVV.